Listed below are T cell receptor beta chains from one sample, sequenced in a study of blood T cell repertoires in COVID-19. Assay: immunoSEQ multiplex PCR; the TCRdb copy retains only in-frame clones and omits some. The top ten hold approximately 10% of the sample, which has some 170,000 clones, over 75% seen once. The specimen sequenced was peripheral blood. The receptors shown here come from a man between 60 and 75 years old with active or convalescent COVID-19. Both conserved end residues are part of each CDR3. A D gene is named only where the DNA matches it firmly. Some rows mark clone size as missing; the rest say once, few, many or name a class of expanded clone.

d_call: TRBD2
j_call: TRBJ2-1
clone_size: .
v_call: TRBV4-2
cdr3_nt: TGTGCCAGCAGCCAAGCGGGACTAGCGGGAGTAAATGAGCAGTTCTTC
cdr3_aa: CASSQAGLAGVNEQFF

d_call: .
j_call: TRBJ1-2
clone_size: .
v_call: TRBV5-6
cdr3_nt: TGTGCCAGCAGCTTGGAACGAGGGAACTATGGCTACACCTTC
cdr3_aa: CASSLERGNYGYTF

d_call: TRBD1
j_call: TRBJ2-1
clone_size: many
v_call: TRBV28
cdr3_nt: TGTGCCAGCAGTGAAACAGGGGGCGATGAGCAGTTCTTC
cdr3_aa: CASSETGGDEQFF

d_call: .
j_call: TRBJ1-1
clone_size: .
v_call: TRBV11-2
cdr3_nt: TGTGCCAGCAGCCCGCAGGCTTCGGAAGCTTTCTTT
cdr3_aa: CASSPQASEAFF

d_call: TRBD2
j_call: TRBJ2-1
clone_size: few
v_call: TRBV6-5
cdr3_nt: TGTGCCAGCCAGACTAGCGGGCCCTACAATGAGCAGTTCTTC
cdr3_aa: CASQTSGPYNEQFF

d_call: .
j_call: TRBJ2-1
clone_size: .
v_call: TRBV11-2
cdr3_nt: TGTGCCAGCAGCCCACAGGGCGCAGGGAGTCCCTACAATGAGCAGTTCTTC
cdr3_aa: CASSPQGAGSPYNEQFF

d_call: .
j_call: TRBJ1-3
clone_size: .
v_call: TRBV2
cdr3_nt: TGTGCCAGCAGGAGGGGAAACACCATATATTTT
cdr3_aa: CASRRGNTIYF

d_call: .
j_call: TRBJ1-2
clone_size: many
v_call: TRBV5-1
cdr3_nt: TGCGCCAGCAGCTTGGGACAGGTCGAACGCGGCTACACCTTC
cdr3_aa: CASSLGQVERGYTF

d_call: TRBD2
j_call: TRBJ2-7
clone_size: once
v_call: TRBV10-2
cdr3_nt: TGCGCCAGCAGTAGACTAGCGGGGAGATACGAGCAGTACTTC
cdr3_aa: CASSRLAGRYEQYF

d_call: TRBD2
j_call: TRBJ2-7
clone_size: .
v_call: TRBV11-2
cdr3_nt: TGTGCCAGCAGCTCCCCCCAACTAGCGGGTTTCTTCTACGAGCAGTACTTC
cdr3_aa: CASSSPQLAGFFYEQYF

d_call: .
j_call: TRBJ1-2
clone_size: .
v_call: TRBV5-4
cdr3_nt: TGTGCCAGCAGCAGCGGGGGGACGGGTCGGTATGGCTACACCTTC
cdr3_aa: CASSSGGTGRYGYTF

d_call: .
j_call: TRBJ2-2
clone_size: few
v_call: TRBV3-1/TRBV3-2
cdr3_nt: TGTGCCAGCAGCCGCACACAGACAGGGAACACCGGGGAGCTGTTTTTT
cdr3_aa: CASSRTQTGNTGELFF

d_call: TRBD1
j_call: TRBJ1-4
clone_size: .
v_call: TRBV4-1
cdr3_nt: TGCGCCAGCAGCCAAGGGAACAGGGGGCCTGAAAAACTGTTTTTT
cdr3_aa: CASSQGNRGPEKLFF

d_call: TRBD1
j_call: TRBJ1-6
clone_size: .
v_call: TRBV4-1
cdr3_nt: TGCGCCAGCAGCCATTACCGGGACAGCCAATTCCACTTT
cdr3_aa: CASSHYRDSQFHF

d_call: .
j_call: TRBJ2-1
clone_size: .
v_call: TRBV11-3
cdr3_nt: TGTGCCAGCAGCTTAGGTAGGAGGGACAATGAGCAGTTCTTC
cdr3_aa: CASSLGRRDNEQFF

d_call: TRBD2
j_call: TRBJ2-1
clone_size: once
v_call: TRBV3-1/TRBV3-2
cdr3_nt: TGTGCCAGCAGCCAAGAGGTAGCCCGGACTAGCAGCAATGAGCAGTTCTTC
cdr3_aa: CASSQEVARTSSNEQFF

d_call: .
j_call: TRBJ2-5
clone_size: .
v_call: TRBV5-6
cdr3_nt: TGTGCCAGCAGCTTGCGGACACCCATACAAGAGACCCAGTACTTC
cdr3_aa: CASSLRTPIQETQYF

d_call: .
j_call: TRBJ1-6
clone_size: few
v_call: TRBV5-1
cdr3_nt: TGCGCCAGCAGCCCCATGGGGCTTAATTCACCCCTCCACTTT
cdr3_aa: CASSPMGLNSPLHF

d_call: TRBD2
j_call: TRBJ2-5
clone_size: .
v_call: TRBV5-1
cdr3_nt: TGCGCCACCAAGGTAGCGGGGGGGGCCGAGACCCAGTACTTC
cdr3_aa: CATKVAGGAETQYF

d_call: .
j_call: TRBJ1-2
clone_size: .
v_call: TRBV19
cdr3_nt: TGTGCCAGTAGTATCTTGCGGGGACCGTGGGATAGCGGCTACACCTTC
cdr3_aa: CASSILRGPWDSGYTF

d_call: TRBD1
j_call: TRBJ2-1
clone_size: .
v_call: TRBV7-9
cdr3_nt: TGTGCCACGACAGGACAGGCGACCTACAATGAGCAGTTCTTC
cdr3_aa: CATTGQATYNEQFF

d_call: TRBD1
j_call: TRBJ2-5
clone_size: few
v_call: TRBV7-9
cdr3_nt: TGTGCCAGCAGCCGTGGACAGGGGGCAGAGACCCAGTACTTC
cdr3_aa: CASSRGQGAETQYF

d_call: .
j_call: TRBJ2-7
clone_size: .
v_call: TRBV9
cdr3_nt: TGTGCCAGCAGCGTTCGCGGGGACAGCGCCTACGAGCAGTACTTC
cdr3_aa: CASSVRGDSAYEQYF

d_call: .
j_call: TRBJ1-2
clone_size: .
v_call: TRBV24-1
cdr3_nt: TGTGCCACCAGTGACCAAAACCCGGACAGAACCCCGGGGGGCTACACCTTC
cdr3_aa: CATSDQNPDRTPGGYTF

d_call: .
j_call: TRBJ1-2
clone_size: .
v_call: TRBV21-1
cdr3_nt: TGTGCCAGCAGCAAAGCGCTACGAGGGAATGGCTACACCTTC
cdr3_aa: CASSKALRGNGYTF

d_call: .
j_call: TRBJ1-1
clone_size: .
v_call: TRBV10-3
cdr3_nt: TGTGCCATCAGTGTGAATAAGGCGGACACTGAAGCTTTCTTT
cdr3_aa: CAISVNKADTEAFF

d_call: TRBD1
j_call: TRBJ2-7
clone_size: few
v_call: TRBV5-1
cdr3_nt: TGCGCCAGCAGCTTGGGACAGGGGGCGACCTACGAGCAGTACTTC
cdr3_aa: CASSLGQGATYEQYF

d_call: .
j_call: TRBJ1-1
clone_size: once
v_call: TRBV3-1/TRBV3-2
cdr3_nt: TGTGCCAGCAGCCAAGGGAGCCTGAACACTGAAGCTTTCTTT
cdr3_aa: CASSQGSLNTEAFF

d_call: TRBD1
j_call: TRBJ1-5
clone_size: .
v_call: TRBV5-6
cdr3_nt: TGTGCCAGCAGCTTGGTAGGTGGGACAGCCTTCTGGGGCAATCAGCCCCAGCATTTT
cdr3_aa: CASSLVGGTAFWGNQPQHF

d_call: TRBD2
j_call: TRBJ2-1
clone_size: few
v_call: TRBV7-2
cdr3_nt: TGTGCCAGCAGCTTCTCTAGCGGGGACAATGAGCAGTTCTTC
cdr3_aa: CASSFSSGDNEQFF

d_call: TRBD2
j_call: TRBJ2-3
clone_size: once
v_call: TRBV9
cdr3_nt: TGTGCCAGCAGCGTAGGACCCTCGGGAGGGACGAGCACAGATACGCAGTATTTT
cdr3_aa: CASSVGPSGGTSTDTQYF

d_call: .
j_call: TRBJ2-5
clone_size: .
v_call: TRBV2
cdr3_nt: TGTGCCAGCAGTGAAGCCCTCCCGGCCCAGTACTTC
cdr3_aa: CASSEALPAQYF

d_call: .
j_call: TRBJ1-1
clone_size: .
v_call: TRBV6-1
cdr3_nt: TGTGCCAGCAGTGAAGCCAGGGCAGGACGGAACACTGAAGCTTTCTTT
cdr3_aa: CASSEARAGRNTEAFF